Listed below are T cell receptor beta chains from one sample, sequenced in a study of blood T cell repertoires in COVID-19. Some clones are missing from TCRdb's copy, which holds only in-frame ones; the method was immunoSEQ multiplex PCR. Of roughly 140,000 clones listed, about four fifths are singletons. Sample: peripheral blood. The receptors here all came from a human donor in a cohort sampled during active COVID-19. The CDR3 runs from the conserved cysteine through the conserved F or W.

>TRBV3-1/TRBV3-2|TRBJ1-1
CASSHGGYTEAFF
>TRBV9|TRBJ2-2
CASSPRIAGNTGELFF
>TRBV3-1/TRBV3-2|TRBJ1-2
CASSQGVTDYGYTF
>TRBV10-3|TRBJ1-6
CAISESMQGKSPLHF
>TRBV6-4|TRBJ2-3
CASTVVGDRVTDTQYF
>TRBV14|TRBJ2-7
CASSPGNGPYEQYF
>TRBV7-6|TRBJ2-5
CASSSGGGVQETQYF
>TRBV5-1|TRBJ2-1
CASSLGSENNEQFF
>TRBV7-9|TRBJ2-3
CASSLVVGADTQYF
>TRBV27|TRBJ1-6
CASRLKAQGAEYNSPLHF
>TRBV6-1|TRBJ1-6
CASSERTRVNSPLHF
>TRBV19|TRBJ1-5
CASSTPGGPKPNQPQHF
>TRBV19|TRBJ1-1
CASSKTGNTEAFF
>TRBV27|TRBJ2-7
CASSSYRQGRHEQYF
>TRBV7-2|TRBJ2-4
CASSRDRGTKNIQYF
>TRBV6-5|TRBJ2-7
CASLSSYEQYF
>TRBV3-1/TRBV3-2|TRBJ1-1
CASSQGAGGTEAFF
>TRBV24-1|TRBJ2-5
CATSDTRLAPLETQYF
>TRBV2|TRBJ2-3
CASSEALPSADTQYF
>TRBV7-9|TRBJ1-3
CASSGLVGNTIYF
>TRBV19|TRBJ1-5
CASTKQGIRGQPQHF
>TRBV9|TRBJ2-3
CASSVGLAGGDTQYF
>TRBV7-2|TRBJ2-7
CASSPTPGGDRGLEYF
>TRBV5-5|TRBJ1-4
CASSLEGANEKLFF
>TRBV19|TRBJ1-2
CATKGDRLYGYTF
>TRBV7-2|TRBJ2-2
CASSSGTGSTGELFF